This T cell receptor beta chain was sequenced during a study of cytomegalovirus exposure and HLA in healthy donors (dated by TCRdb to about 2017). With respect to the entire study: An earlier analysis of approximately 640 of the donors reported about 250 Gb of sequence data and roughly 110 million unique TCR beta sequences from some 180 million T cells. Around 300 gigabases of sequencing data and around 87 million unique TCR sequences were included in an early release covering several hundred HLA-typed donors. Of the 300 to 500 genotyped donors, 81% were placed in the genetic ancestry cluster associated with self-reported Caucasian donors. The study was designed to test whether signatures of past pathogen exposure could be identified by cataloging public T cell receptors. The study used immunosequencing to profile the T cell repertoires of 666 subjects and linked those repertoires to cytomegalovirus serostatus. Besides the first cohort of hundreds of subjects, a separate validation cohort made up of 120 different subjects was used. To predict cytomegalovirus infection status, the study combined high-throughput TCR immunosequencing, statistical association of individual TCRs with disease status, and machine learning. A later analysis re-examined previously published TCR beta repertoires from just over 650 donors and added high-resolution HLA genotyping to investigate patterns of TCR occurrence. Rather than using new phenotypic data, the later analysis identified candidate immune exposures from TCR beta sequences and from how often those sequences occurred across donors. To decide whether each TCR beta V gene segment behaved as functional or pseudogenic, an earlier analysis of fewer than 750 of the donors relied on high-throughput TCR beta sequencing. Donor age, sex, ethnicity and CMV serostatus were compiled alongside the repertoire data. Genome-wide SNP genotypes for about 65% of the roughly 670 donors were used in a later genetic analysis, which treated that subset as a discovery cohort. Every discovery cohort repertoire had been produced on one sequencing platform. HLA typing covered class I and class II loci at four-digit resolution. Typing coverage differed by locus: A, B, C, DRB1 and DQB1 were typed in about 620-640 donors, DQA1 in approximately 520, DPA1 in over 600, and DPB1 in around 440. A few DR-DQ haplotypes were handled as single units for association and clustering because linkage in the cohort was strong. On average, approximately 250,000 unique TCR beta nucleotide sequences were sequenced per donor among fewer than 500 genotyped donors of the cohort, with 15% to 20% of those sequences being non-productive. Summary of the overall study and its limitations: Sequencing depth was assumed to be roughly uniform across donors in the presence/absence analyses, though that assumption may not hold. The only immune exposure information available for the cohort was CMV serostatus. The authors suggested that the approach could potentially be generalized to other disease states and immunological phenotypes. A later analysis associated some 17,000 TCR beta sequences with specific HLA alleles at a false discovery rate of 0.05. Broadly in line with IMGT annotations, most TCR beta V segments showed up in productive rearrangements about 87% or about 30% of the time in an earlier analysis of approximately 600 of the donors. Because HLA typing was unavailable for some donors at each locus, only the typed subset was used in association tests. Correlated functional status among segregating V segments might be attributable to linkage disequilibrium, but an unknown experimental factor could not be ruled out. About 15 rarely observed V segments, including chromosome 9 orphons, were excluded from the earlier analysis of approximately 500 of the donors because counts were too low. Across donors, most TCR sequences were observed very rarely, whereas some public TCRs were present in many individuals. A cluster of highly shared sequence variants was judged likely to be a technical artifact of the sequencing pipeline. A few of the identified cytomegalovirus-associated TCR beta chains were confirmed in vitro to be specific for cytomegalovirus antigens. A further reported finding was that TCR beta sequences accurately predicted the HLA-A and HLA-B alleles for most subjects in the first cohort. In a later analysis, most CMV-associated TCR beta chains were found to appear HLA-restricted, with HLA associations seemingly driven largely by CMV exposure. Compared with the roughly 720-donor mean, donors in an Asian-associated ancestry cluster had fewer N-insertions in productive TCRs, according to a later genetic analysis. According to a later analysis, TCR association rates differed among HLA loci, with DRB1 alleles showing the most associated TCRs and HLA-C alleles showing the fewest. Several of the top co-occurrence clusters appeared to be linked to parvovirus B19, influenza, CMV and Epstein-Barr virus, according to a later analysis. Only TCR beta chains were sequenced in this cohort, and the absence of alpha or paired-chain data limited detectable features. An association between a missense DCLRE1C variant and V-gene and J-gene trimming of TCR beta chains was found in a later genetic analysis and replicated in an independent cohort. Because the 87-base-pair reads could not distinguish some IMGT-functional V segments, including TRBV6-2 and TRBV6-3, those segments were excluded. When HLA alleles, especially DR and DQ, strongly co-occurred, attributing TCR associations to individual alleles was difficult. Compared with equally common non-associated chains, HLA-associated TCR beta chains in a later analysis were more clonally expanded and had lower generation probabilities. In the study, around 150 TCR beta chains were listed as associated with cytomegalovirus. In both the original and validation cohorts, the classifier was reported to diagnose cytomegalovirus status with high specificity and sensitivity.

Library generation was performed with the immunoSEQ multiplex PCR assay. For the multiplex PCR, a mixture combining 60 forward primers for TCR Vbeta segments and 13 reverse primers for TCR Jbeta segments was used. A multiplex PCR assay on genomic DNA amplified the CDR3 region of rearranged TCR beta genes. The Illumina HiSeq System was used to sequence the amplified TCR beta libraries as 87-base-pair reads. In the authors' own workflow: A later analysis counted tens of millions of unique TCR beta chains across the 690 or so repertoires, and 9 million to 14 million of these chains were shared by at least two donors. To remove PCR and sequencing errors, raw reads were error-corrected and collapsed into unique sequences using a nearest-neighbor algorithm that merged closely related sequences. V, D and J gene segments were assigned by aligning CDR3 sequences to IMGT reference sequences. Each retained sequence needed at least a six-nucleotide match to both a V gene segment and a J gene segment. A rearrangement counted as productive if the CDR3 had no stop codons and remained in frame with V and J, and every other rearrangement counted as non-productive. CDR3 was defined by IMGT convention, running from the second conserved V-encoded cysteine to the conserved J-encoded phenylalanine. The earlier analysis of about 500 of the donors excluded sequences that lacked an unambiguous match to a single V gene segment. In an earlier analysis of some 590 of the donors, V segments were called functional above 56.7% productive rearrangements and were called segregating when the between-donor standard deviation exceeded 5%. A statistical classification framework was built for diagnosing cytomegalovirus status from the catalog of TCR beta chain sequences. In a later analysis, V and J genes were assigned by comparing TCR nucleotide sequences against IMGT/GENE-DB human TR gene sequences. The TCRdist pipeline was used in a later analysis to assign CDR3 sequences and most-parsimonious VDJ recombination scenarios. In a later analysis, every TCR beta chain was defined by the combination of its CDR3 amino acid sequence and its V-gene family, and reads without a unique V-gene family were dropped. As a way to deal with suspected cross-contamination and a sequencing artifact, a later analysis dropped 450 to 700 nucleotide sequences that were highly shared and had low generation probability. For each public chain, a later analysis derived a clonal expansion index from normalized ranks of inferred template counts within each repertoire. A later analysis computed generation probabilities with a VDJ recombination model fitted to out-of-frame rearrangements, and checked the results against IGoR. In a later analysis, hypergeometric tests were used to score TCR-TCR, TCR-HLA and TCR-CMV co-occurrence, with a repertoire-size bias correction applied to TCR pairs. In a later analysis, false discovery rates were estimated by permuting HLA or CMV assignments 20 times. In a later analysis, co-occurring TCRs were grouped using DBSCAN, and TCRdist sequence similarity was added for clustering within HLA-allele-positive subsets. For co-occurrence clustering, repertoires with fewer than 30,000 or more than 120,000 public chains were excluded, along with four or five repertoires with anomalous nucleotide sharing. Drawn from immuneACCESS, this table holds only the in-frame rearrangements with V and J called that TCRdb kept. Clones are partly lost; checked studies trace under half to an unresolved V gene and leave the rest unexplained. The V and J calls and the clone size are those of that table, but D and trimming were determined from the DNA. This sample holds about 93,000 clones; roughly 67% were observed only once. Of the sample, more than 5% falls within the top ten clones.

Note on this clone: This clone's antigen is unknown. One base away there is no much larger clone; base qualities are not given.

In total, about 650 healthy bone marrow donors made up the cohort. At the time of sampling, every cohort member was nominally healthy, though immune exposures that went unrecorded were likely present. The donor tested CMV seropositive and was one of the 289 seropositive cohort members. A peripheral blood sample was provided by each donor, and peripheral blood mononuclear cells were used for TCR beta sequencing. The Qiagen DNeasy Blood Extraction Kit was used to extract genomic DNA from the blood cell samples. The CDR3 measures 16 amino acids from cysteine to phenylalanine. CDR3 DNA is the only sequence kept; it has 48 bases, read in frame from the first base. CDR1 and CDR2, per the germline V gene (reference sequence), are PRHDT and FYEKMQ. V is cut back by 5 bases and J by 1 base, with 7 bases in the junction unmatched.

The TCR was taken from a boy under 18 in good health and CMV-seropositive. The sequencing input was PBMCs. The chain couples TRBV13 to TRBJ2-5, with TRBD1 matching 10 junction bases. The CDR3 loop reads CASSLPGQGIQETQYF. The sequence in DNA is TGTGCCAGCAGCCTGCCGGGACAGGGGATCCAAGAGACCCAGTACTTC.